Listed here are 32 T cell receptor beta chains from one sample, sequenced in a study of human T cells and chemical hapten exposure. The time point is: patch test 1, 2 weeks after DPC sensitization. Noted treatment: therapeutic diphenylcyclopropenone sensitization with weekly scalp DPC. TCRdb used MiXCR to reprocess the RACE reads, holding one entry per CDR3 protein. Altogether around 380,000 distinct CDR3 sequences are present, more than 4.5% being singletons, with the ten largest covering 2% to 2.5%. Specimen: whole blood, collected in connection with sensitization to the hapten diphenylcyclopropenone (DPC). Receptor source: a woman in her fifties or sixties with alopecia areata. Some clones in this sample may be carry-over from other donors' samples.

This clonotype was recorded a few times. The chain combines TRBV20-1 with TRBJ1-5, with TRBD1 matching over 10 bases. J gave up 7 bases and V 4 bases, and 10 bases lay outside the gene matches. The CDR3 totals 15 residues. Germline V CDR1 and CDR2: DFQATT, SNEGSKA (reference sequence). CDR3 DNA sequence: TGCAGTGCTATTGACCGGGACAGGGGAGTACAGCCCCAGCATTTT. This encodes CSAIDRDRGVQPQHF.

This clonotype has a handful of counts. The chain has TRBV6-5 and TRBJ1-1; 10 bases align to TRBD1. Losses at the gene ends were 1 base for V and 4 bases for J; bases not matched to a gene: 0. This CDR3 has 14 residues. Germline V CDR1 and CDR2: MNHEY, SVGAGI. CDR3 nucleotides: TGTGCCAGCAGTTACTGGACAGGGGGCACTGAAGCTTTCTTT. This codes for CASSYWTGGTEAFF.

This clonotype has at least ten counts. J is TRBJ2-3 and V is TRBV4-3; 8 bases are shared with TRBD2. Per germline, CDR1 LGHNA and CDR2 YSLEER. The CDR3 is 14 residues long. With V trimmed by 2 bases and J by 14 bases, 12 bases remained unmatched. CDR3 coding DNA: TGCGCCAGCAGCCAATCTAGGACGGCGGGACTAGTGTATTTT. Translated: CASSQSRTAGLVYF.

This clonotype was seen repeatedly, ten times or more. J is TRBJ2-1 and V is TRBV10-3; a possible D gene is TRBD2 (5 bases). V was clipped by 4 bases and J by 0 bases, with 13 bases between them. The CDR3 covers 16 residues. The germline gives CDR1 ENHRY, CDR2 SYGVKD. The DNA for the CDR3 is TGTGCCATCAGTGGGGGTAGCGCCTACTCCTACAATGAGCAGTTCTTC. It codes for CAISGGSAYSYNEQFF.

This clonotype has a count of ten or more. This chain links TRBV6-5 with TRBJ2-7; D may be TRBD1 or TRBD2 (5 bases each). The CDR3 runs 15 residues. CDR1 and CDR2 from the germline V gene are MNHEY and SVGAGI. Trimming took off 6 bases at V and 4 bases at J, with 19 bases between the two ends. CDR3 bases: TGTGCCAGCAGAATCGGGACGGAGCTACCTTACGAGCAGTACTTC. Amino acid sequence: CASRIGTELPYEQYF.

This clonotype showed up many times. The chain couples TRBV5-1 to TRBJ1-1; 10 bases align to TRBD1. CDR3 length equals 15 residues. From germline, CDR1 is SGHRS and CDR2 YFSETQ. Trimming removed 1 base from V and 6 bases from J; junction bases left unmatched: 6. Written as DNA, the CDR3 is TGCGCCAGCAGCTTGTCGGGGGACAGGGGCGCTGAAGCTTTCTTT. This gives the protein CASSLSGDRGAEAFF. The full variable domain, rest sourced from reference TRBV5-1 and TRBJ1-1, is KAGVTQTPRYLIKTRGQQVTLSCSPISGHRSVSWYQQTPGQGLQFLFEYFSETQRNKGNFPGRFSGRQFSNSRSEMNVSTLELGDSALYLCASSLSGDRGAEAFFGQGTRLTVV.

This clonotype has only a few counts. The V call is TRBV12-3 or TRBV12-4, the J call TRBJ2-1; the D is unclear. V lost 2 bases and J 6 bases, leaving 17 bases between the germline ends. This CDR3 has 16 amino acids. CDR3 amino acids: CASSLTGRSGRNEQFF. CDR3 nucleotides: TGTGCCAGCAGTTTAACGGGCAGAAGTGGCCGCAATGAGCAGTTCTTC.

A few counts support this clonotype. This chain connects TRBV4-3 to TRBJ2-5; D possibly uses TRBD1 or TRBD2 (5 bases each). V was clipped by 0 bases and J by 0 bases, with 8 bases between them. From germline, CDR1 is LGHNA and CDR2 YSLEER. This CDR3 region has 15 residues. CDR3 DNA: TGCGCCAGCAGCCAAGATTGGGGGTACCAAGAGACCCAGTACTTC. Translated, it gives CASSQDWGYQETQYF.

This clonotype was seen at least ten times. V is TRBV7-9 and J is TRBJ2-7, with D perhaps TRBD1 (6 bases). CDR1 and CDR2 from the germline V gene are SEHNR and FQNEAQ (reference sequence). The V end was cut by 4 bases, the J end by 2 bases, with 9 bases between. This CDR3 is built from 13 residues. CDR3 protein: CASSSDSTYEQYF. The CDR3 nucleotides are TGTGCCAGCAGCTCGGACAGTACCTACGAGCAGTACTTC. The variable domain in full, with the rest retrieved from reference TRBV7-9 and TRBJ2-7, is DTGVSQNPRHKITKRGQNVTFRCDPISEHNRLYWYRQTLGQGPEFLTYFQNEAQLEKSRLLSDRFSAERPKGSFSTLEIQRTEQGDSAMYLCASSSDSTYEQYFGPGTRLTVT.

This clonotype was found many times. The rearrangement joins TRBV20-1 to TRBJ1-6, with D hard to call. Germline V gene sequence: CDR1 DFQATT, CDR2 SNEGSKA (reference sequence). The germline V and J ends were trimmed by 5 bases and 9 bases, with 14 bases remaining between them. CDR3 size: 13 residues. The CDR3 spells CSAWTIEGSPLHF. The DNA for the CDR3 is TGCAGTGCTTGGACGATTGAGGGTTCACCCCTCCACTTT.

This clonotype was detected ten times or more. The chain couples TRBV5-4 to TRBJ2-3; the match to TRBD2 covers 8 bases. CDR1 is SGHNT and CDR2 is YYREEE in the germline V gene (reference sequence). V lost 4 bases, J lost 2 bases, and 6 bases stayed unmatched. There are 15 residues in the CDR3. The CDR3 here is CASSPSGRNTDTQYF. CDR3 coding DNA: TGTGCCAGCAGCCCGAGCGGGAGAAACACAGATACGCAGTATTTT.

Details on this clonotype: A much larger clone is a single base away; this may be a read error. In this CDR3 the conserved last residue, phenylalanine or tryptophan, is missing, so a read error is likely. The rearrangement uses TRBV14 and TRBJ2-5; no definite D call. V was pared by 0 bases and J by 4 bases, with 12 bases between. CDR1 is SGHDN and CDR2 is FVKESK in the germline V gene. The CDR3 has 15 residues. The CDR3 sequence is CASSQDGRMLETQYS. DNA for the CDR3: TGTGCCAGCAGCCAAGACGGGCGGATGTTAGAGACCCAGTACTCC.

This clonotype was seen many times. The chain links TRBV6-5 to TRBJ1-1; no clear D. The CDR3 extends over 14 amino acids. V was trimmed by 6 bases and J by 5 bases, leaving 16 bases between them. CDR1 and CDR2 from the germline V gene are MNHEY and SVGAGI. The DNA of the CDR3 is TGTGCCAGCAGCCTCTTAGGTCTTGATACTGAAGCTTTCTTT. Protein product: CASSLLGLDTEAFF.

This clonotype has just a few counts. The chain couples TRBV13 to TRBJ2-1, with TRBD2 matching 9 bases. Germline values: CDR1 PRHDT, CDR2 FYEKMQ (reference sequence). V shed 5 bases, J shed 10 bases, and the junction held 12 bases outside the gene matches. The CDR3 spans 15 residues. The CDR3 region has the DNA TGTGCCAGCAGCCCCTCAGGACTAGCGATTTCAGAGCAGTTCTTC. Its translation: CASSPSGLAISEQFF.

This clonotype was recorded many times. This chain joins TRBV20-1 and TRBJ1-4; tentative D call: TRBD1 (6 bases). CDR3 length equals 12 residues. The V gene's germline CDR1 is DFQATT and CDR2 SNEGSKA (reference sequence). The V gene lost 6 bases and the J gene lost 6 bases, with 11 bases spanning the gap. CDR3 region: CSASRGDEKLFF. The CDR3 bases are TGCAGTGCCTCCAGGGGAGATGAAAAACTGTTTTTT.

This clonotype was detected ten times or more. The chain combines TRBV12-3 or TRBV12-4 with TRBJ2-1, with TRBD2 matching 8 bases. V lost 6 bases, J lost 6 bases, and 7 bases stayed unmatched. There are 14 residues in the CDR3. This chain's CDR3 is CASSPGGVFNEQFF. The CDR3, as DNA: TGTGCCAGCAGCCCGGGGGGGGTCTTCAATGAGCAGTTCTTC.

This clonotype appeared many times. The rearrangement joins TRBV4-2 to TRBJ2-5, with 7 bases matching TRBD2. V shed 1 base and J 9 bases; nucleotides not matched to a gene: 20. Germline CDR1 is LGHNA and CDR2 is YNFKEQ. The CDR3 loop spans 18 amino acids. The CDR3: CASSQATPLAAQSVAQYF. In DNA form, the CDR3 reads TGTGCCAGCAGCCAAGCCACCCCTCTAGCGGCCCAAAGCGTGGCCCAGTACTTC.

The chain has TRBV6-2 or TRBV6-3 and TRBJ1-2; unclear D gene. This CDR3 contains 11 residues. Germline lookup yields CDR1 MNHEY and CDR2 SVGEGT. Trimming removed 6 bases from V and 6 bases from J, with 8 bases in between. The CDR3 coding sequence is TGTGCCAGCAGCCCCCTTAATGGCTACACCTTC. Translation gives CASSPLNGYTF.

This clonotype was counted at least ten times. This chain uses TRBV2 with TRBJ2-2, with TRBD2 as a possible D gene (7 bases). Trimming removed 5 bases from V and 2 bases from J, with 9 bases in between. CDR3 size: 14 residues. The germline gives CDR1 SNHLY, CDR2 FYNNEI. As DNA, the CDR3 is TGTGCCAGCAGTAGCGGGACAAACACCGGGGAGCTGTTTTTT. Protein sequence: CASSSGTNTGELFF.

This clonotype has just a few counts. V gene TRBV10-2 combines with J gene TRBJ1-2; D call uncertain. V gave up 3 bases and J gave up 4 bases, with 15 bases separating them. The CDR3 contains 15 residues. In germline, CDR1 is WSHSY, CDR2 SAAADI. The CDR3 sequence is CASSEPGRSLYGYTF. The CDR3 nucleotides read TGCGCCAGCAGTGAACCCGGCAGGTCTCTCTATGGCTACACCTTC.

The table lists this clonotype with many counts. CDR3: CSARSRAKNIQYF. The CDR3 region has the DNA TGCAGTGCTAGATCGAGAGCCAAAAACATTCAGTACTTC. The chain recombines TRBV20-1 with TRBJ2-4; D remains ambiguous. CDR3 length equals 13 residues. V lost 2 bases, J lost 0 bases, and 5 bases lay in between. Germline V lookup: CDR1 DFQATT, CDR2 SNEGSKA (reference sequence).

This chain links TRBV6-2 or TRBV6-3 with TRBJ2-1, with 7 bases identical to TRBD2. The V segment lost 5 bases and the J segment 10 bases; nucleotides outside the gene matches: 2. CDR1 and CDR2 (germline): MNHEY, SVGEGT. This CDR3 is built from 11 residues. DNA of the CDR3: TGTGCCAGCAGTCAACTAGCGGAGCAGTTCTTC. Protein: CASSQLAEQFF.

The chain couples TRBV27 to TRBJ1-3; 8 bases agree with TRBD1. The CDR3 contains 14 residues. Germline V lookup: CDR1 MNHEY, CDR2 SMNVEV (reference sequence). V was pared by 11 bases and J by 2 bases, with 8 bases of the junction left unmatched. The CDR3 DNA sequence: TGTGCCTCGCGCCGACAGGGGACTGGAAACACCATATATTTT. This translates into CASRRQGTGNTIYF.

This clonotype was detected many times. V usage is TRBV27 and J usage is TRBJ2-3; 7 nucleotides line up with TRBD2. After removal of 4 bases from V and 0 bases from J, the junction contained 4 bases not matched to a gene. This CDR3 is built from 15 residues. CDR1 and CDR2 (germline): MNHEY, SMNVEV (reference sequence). The CDR3 sequence: CASSSWTRSTDTQYF. In DNA, the CDR3 is TGTGCCAGCAGTTCCTGGACTAGAAGCACAGATACGCAGTATTTT.

The chain recombines TRBV30 with TRBJ2-7; D is ambiguous. V lost 2 bases to trimming and J lost 5 bases, with 7 bases between them. CDR1 and CDR2 (germline): GTSNPN, SVGIG (reference sequence). The CDR3 length is 11 residues. The CDR3 here is CAWSSWNEQYF. The CDR3 DNA follows: TGTGCCTGGAGTAGTTGGAACGAGCAGTACTTC.

This clonotype has a count of ten or more. The chain recombines TRBV11-1 with TRBJ1-1, with D uncertain. The ends were cut back, 0 bases at V and 1 base at J, with 9 bases in the middle. The CDR3 has 15 residues. Germline loops: CDR1 SGHAT, CDR2 FQDESV (reference sequence). The CDR3 is CASSLARVSNTEAFF. CDR3 DNA: TGTGCCAGCAGCTTAGCAAGGGTATCGAACACTGAAGCTTTCTTT.

This clonotype turned up a few times. The chain has TRBV6-5 and TRBJ2-1; 8 nucleotides agree with TRBD2. This CDR3 region has 14 residues. The V gene end was trimmed by 5 bases and the J gene end by 6 bases; junction bases not matched to a gene: 6. Germline lookup yields CDR1 MNHEY and CDR2 SVGAGI. CDR3 sequence reads: CASSTGGRRNEQFF. The CDR3 region has the DNA TGTGCCAGCAGTACGGGGGGGCGACGCAATGAGCAGTTCTTC.

In this sample, this clonotype turned up many times. The J gene is TRBJ2-7, the V gene TRBV20-1, with D perhaps matching TRBD2 (6 bases). The CDR3 sequence is 15 residues long. Germline lookup yields CDR1 DFQATT and CDR2 SNEGSKA (reference sequence). With 5 bases removed from V and 12 bases from J, the gap between germline ends came to 29 bases. The CDR3 sequence: CSARPGVLASQLVYF. DNA of the CDR3: TGCAGTGCTCGACCAGGTGTACTAGCCTCCCAACTCGTGTACTTC.

This clonotype occurred many times. The chain couples TRBV24-1 to TRBJ2-1; D remains unclear. Germline V gene sequence: CDR1 KGHDR, CDR2 SFDVKD. The ends were cut back, 1 base at V and 6 bases at J, with 0 bases in the middle. The CDR3 sequence is 11 residues long. In nucleotides, the CDR3 is TGTGCCACCAGTGATTTCAATGAGCAGTTCTTC. This encodes CATSDFNEQFF.

The table lists this clonotype with many counts. The CDR3 DNA sequence: TGTGCCAGCTCTCCTATGGCCGGGACTCCTTCCTACGAGCAGTACTTC. Residues: CASSPMAGTPSYEQYF. The chain couples TRBV18 to TRBJ2-7; D is possibly TRBD2 (6 bases). The germline V gene has CDR1 KGHSH and CDR2 LQKENI. Trimming cost V 6 bases and J 1 base, with 19 bases left between them. The CDR3 is 16 amino acids.

This clonotype was counted many times. The rearrangement links TRBV7-9 to TRBJ2-6; D is undetermined. The CDR3 totals 15 residues. V lost 1 base, J lost 2 bases, and 6 bases lay in between. The V gene's germline CDR1 is SEHNR and CDR2 FQNEAQ (reference sequence). CDR3 nucleotide sequence: TGTGCCAGCAGCTTAGAGGCAACTGGGGCCAACGTCCTGACTTTC. This encodes CASSLEATGANVLTF.

This clonotype showed up many times. The chain uses TRBV25-1 and TRBJ2-7; 7 bases match TRBD1. The V segment lost 6 bases and the J segment 0 bases; nucleotides outside the gene matches: 8. Germline CDR1 reads MGHDK; CDR2 reads SYGVNS. The CDR3 contains 15 residues. CDR3 residues: CASRGNDRVSYEQYF. DNA for the CDR3: TGTGCCAGCAGGGGGAACGACAGGGTCTCCTACGAGCAGTACTTC.